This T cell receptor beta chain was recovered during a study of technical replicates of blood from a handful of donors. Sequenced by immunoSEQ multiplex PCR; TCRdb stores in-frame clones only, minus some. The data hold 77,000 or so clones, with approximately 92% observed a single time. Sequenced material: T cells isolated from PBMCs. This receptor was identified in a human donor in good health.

The CDR3 DNA reads TGTGCTAGTGGTTTGTCCTATGAGCCAGGGGTCCCCTACGAGCAGTACTTC. Translated, it gives CASGLSYEPGVPYEQYF. J is TRBJ2-7 and V is TRBV12-5; TRBD1 might be the D (6 bases). From germline, CDR1 is LGHNT and CDR2 FRNRAP. CDR3 length equals 17 residues. V gave up 2 bases and J gave up 2 bases, with 19 bases separating them.